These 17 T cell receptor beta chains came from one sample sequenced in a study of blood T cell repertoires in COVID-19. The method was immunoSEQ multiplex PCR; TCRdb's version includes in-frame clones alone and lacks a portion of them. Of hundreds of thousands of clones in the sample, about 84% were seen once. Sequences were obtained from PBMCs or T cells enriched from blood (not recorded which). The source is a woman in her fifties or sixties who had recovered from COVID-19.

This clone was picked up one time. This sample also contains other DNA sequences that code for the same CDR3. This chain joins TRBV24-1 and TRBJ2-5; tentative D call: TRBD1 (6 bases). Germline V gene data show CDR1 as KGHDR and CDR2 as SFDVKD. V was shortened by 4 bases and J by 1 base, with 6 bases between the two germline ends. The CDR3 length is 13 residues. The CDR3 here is CATSEGGQETQYF. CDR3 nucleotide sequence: TGTGCCACCAGTGAAGGGGGCCAAGAGACCCAGTACTTC.

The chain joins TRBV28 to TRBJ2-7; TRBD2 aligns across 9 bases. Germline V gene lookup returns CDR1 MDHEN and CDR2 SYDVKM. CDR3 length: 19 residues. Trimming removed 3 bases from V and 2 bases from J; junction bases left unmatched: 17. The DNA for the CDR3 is TGTGCCAGCAGTTTCCCTATAGCGGGAGAGACCATATATCCCTACGAGCAGTACTTC. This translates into CASSFPIAGETIYPYEQYF.

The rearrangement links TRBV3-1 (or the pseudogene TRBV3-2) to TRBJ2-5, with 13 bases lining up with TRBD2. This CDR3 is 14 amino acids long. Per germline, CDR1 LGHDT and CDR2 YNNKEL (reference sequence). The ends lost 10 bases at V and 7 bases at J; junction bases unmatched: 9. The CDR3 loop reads CATELAGGRRTQYF. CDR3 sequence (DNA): TGTGCCACCGAACTAGCGGGGGGGCGGAGGACCCAGTACTTC.

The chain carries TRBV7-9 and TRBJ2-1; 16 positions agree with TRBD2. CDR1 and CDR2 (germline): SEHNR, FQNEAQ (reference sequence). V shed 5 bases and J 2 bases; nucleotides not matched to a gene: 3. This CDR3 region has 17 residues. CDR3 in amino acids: CASSAGLAGGAYNEQFF. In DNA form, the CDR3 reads TGTGCCAGCAGCGCGGGACTAGCGGGAGGGGCCTACAATGAGCAGTTCTTC.

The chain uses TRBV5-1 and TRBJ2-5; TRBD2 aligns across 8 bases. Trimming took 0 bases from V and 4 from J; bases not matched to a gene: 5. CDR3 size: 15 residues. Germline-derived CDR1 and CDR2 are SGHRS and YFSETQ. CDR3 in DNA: TGCGCCAGCAGCTTGGGCGGGGGGAGCGGAGAGACCCAGTACTTC. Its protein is CASSLGGGSGETQYF.

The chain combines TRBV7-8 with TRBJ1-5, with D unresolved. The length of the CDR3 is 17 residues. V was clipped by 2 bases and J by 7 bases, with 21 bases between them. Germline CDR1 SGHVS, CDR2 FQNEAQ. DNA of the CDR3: TGTGCCAGCAGCTTAATTCCCCTTGTGAGGGTGGGGCAGCCCCAGCATTTT. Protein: CASSLIPLVRVGQPQHF. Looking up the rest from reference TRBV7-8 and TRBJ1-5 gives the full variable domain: GAGVSQSPRYKVAKRGQDVALRCDPISGHVSLFWYQQALGQGPEFLTYFQNEAQLDKSGLPSDRFFAERPEGSVSTLKIQRTQQEDSAVYLCASSLIPLVRVGQPQHFGDGTRLSIL.

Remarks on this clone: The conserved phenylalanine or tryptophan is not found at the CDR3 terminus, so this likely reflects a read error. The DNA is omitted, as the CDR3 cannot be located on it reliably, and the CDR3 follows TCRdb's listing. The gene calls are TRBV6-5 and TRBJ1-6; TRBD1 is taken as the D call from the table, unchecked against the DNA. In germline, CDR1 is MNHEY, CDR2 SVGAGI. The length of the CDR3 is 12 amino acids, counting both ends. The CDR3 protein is CASSDSRDRGKK.

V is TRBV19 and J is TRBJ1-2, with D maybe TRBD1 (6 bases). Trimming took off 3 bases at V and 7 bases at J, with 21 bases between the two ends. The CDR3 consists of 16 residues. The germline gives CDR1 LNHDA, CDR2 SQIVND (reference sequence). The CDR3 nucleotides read TGTGCCAGTAGTATGGGGATGGACAGAAGCTTGTCTGGCTACACCTTC. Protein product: CASSMGMDRSLSGYTF.

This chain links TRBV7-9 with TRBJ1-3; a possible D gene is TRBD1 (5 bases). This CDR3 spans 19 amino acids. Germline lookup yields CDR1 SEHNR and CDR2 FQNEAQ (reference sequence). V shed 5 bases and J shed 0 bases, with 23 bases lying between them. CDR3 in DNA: TGTGCCAGCAGCACACAACTGGTACTGGGGGGTAGCTCTGGAAACACCATATATTTT. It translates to CASSTQLVLGGSSGNTIYF.

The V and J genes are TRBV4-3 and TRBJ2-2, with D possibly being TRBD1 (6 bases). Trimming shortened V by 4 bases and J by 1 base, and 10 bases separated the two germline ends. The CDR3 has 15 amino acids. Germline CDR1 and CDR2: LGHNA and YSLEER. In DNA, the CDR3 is TGCGCCAGCAGCCGGGTGACAGGGAACACCGGGGAGCTGTTTTTT. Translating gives CASSRVTGNTGELFF.

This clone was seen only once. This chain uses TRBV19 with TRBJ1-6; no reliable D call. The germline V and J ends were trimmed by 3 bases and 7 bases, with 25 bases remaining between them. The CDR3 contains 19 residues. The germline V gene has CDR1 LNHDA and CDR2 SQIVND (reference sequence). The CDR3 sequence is CASSMGGLTGRAANSPLHF. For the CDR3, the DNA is TGTGCCAGTAGTATGGGCGGCTTGACCGGGAGGGCTGCGAATTCACCCCTCCACTTT.

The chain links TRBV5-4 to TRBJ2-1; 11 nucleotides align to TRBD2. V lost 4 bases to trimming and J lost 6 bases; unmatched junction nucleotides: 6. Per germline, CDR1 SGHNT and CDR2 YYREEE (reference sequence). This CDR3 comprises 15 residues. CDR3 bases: TGTGCCAGCAGCCAACTAGCGGGAGTTATCAATGAGCAGTTCTTC. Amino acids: CASSQLAGVINEQFF.

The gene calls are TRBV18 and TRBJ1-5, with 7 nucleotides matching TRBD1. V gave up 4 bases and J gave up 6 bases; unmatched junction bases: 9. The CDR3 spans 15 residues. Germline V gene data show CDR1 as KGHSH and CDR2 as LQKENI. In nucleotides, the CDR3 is TGTGCCAGCTCACTGGGACAGCTCCTGATTCAGCCCCAGCATTTT. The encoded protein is CASSLGQLLIQPQHF.

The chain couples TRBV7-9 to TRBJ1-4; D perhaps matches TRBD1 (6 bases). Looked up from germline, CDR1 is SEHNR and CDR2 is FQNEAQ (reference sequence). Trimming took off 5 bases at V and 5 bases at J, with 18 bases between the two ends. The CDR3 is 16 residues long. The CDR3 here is CASSPQRGQRNEKLFF. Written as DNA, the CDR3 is TGTGCCAGCAGCCCCCAGCGAGGACAGCGAAATGAAAAACTGTTTTTT.

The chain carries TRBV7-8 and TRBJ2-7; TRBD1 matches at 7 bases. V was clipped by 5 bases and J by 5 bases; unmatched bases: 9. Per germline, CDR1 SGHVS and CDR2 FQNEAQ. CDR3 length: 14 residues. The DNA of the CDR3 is TGTGCCAGCAGCCCTCAGACAGGGTCTAACGAGCAGTACTTC. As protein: CASSPQTGSNEQYF.

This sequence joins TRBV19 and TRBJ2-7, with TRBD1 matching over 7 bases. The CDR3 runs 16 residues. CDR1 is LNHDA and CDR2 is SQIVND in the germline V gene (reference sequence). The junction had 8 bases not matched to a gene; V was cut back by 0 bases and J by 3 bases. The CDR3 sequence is CASSIDPLGQVYEQYF. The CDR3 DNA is TGTGCCAGTAGTATAGATCCACTCGGACAGGTCTACGAGCAGTACTTC. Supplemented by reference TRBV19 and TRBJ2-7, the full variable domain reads DGGITQSPKYLFRKEGQNVTLSCEQNLNHDAMYWYRQDPGQGLRLIYYSQIVNDFQKGDIAEGYSVSREKKESFPLTVTSAQKNPTAFYLCASSIDPLGQVYEQYFGPGTRLTVT.

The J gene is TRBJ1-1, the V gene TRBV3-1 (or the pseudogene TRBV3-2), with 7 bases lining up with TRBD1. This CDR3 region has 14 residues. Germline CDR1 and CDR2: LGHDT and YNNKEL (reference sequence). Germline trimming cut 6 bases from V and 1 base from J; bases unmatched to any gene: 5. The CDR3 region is CASSLRDRNTEAFF. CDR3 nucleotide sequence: TGTGCCAGCAGTCTGAGGGACAGGAACACTGAAGCTTTCTTT.